These 5 T cell receptor beta chains share one sample of origin, sequenced in a study of blood T cell repertoires in COVID-19. Method: immunoSEQ multiplex PCR; TCRdb's copy keeps in-frame clones and lacks some. The sample lists tens of thousands of clones; more than 80% were seen once. Sequencing input: peripheral blood. Receptor source: a man in his sixties with acute or convalescent COVID-19.

The rearrangement uses TRBV6-5 and TRBJ1-5; the D is unclear. The CDR3 contains 12 residues. V shed 5 bases and J shed 5 bases, with 7 bases lying between them. The germline V gene encodes CDR1 MNHEY and CDR2 SVGAGI. CDR3 bases: TGTGCCAGCAGTCTAGCAGATCAGCCCCAGCATTTT. Translating gives CASSLADQPQHF.

The chain is built from TRBV29-1 and TRBJ2-7, with TRBD2 identical over 14 bases. Trimming removed 6 bases from V and 4 bases from J; junction bases left unmatched: 2. Germline CDR1 and CDR2: SQVTM and ANQGSEA. The CDR3 consists of 13 residues. CDR3 protein: CSVGTSGSYEQYF. In DNA, the CDR3 is TGCAGCGTGGGGACTAGCGGGAGTTACGAGCAGTACTTC.

The genes are TRBV11-1 and TRBJ2-3, with unresolved D. Trimming shortened V by 5 bases and J by 1 base, and 13 bases separated the two germline ends. CDR1 is SGHAT and CDR2 is FQDESV in the germline V gene (reference sequence). This CDR3 spans 15 amino acids. The CDR3 loop reads CASSQWAERTDTQYF. The CDR3 region has the DNA TGTGCCAGCAGCCAATGGGCAGAACGCACAGATACGCAGTATTTT.

This chain connects TRBV7-3 to TRBJ2-2; the match to TRBD1 covers 9 bases. Germline lookup yields CDR1 SGHTA and CDR2 FQGTGA. The CDR3 spans 17 residues. With V trimmed by 6 bases and J by 6 bases, 14 bases remained unmatched. CDR3 protein: CASSSHSGQGISGELFF. The DNA of the CDR3 is TGTGCCAGCAGTTCACACTCGGGACAGGGCATATCCGGGGAGCTGTTTTTT.

The rearrangement uses TRBV5-1 and TRBJ2-5; 7 positions match TRBD2. The CDR3 spans 18 residues. V lost 1 base and J lost 4; bases outside the gene matches: 16. Germline CDR1 SGHRS, CDR2 YFSETQ. Here the CDR3 DNA reads TGCGCCAGCAGCTTGATAAGAGCGGGAATTGCCCGGCGAGAGACCCAGTACTTC. It encodes CASSLIRAGIARRETQYF.